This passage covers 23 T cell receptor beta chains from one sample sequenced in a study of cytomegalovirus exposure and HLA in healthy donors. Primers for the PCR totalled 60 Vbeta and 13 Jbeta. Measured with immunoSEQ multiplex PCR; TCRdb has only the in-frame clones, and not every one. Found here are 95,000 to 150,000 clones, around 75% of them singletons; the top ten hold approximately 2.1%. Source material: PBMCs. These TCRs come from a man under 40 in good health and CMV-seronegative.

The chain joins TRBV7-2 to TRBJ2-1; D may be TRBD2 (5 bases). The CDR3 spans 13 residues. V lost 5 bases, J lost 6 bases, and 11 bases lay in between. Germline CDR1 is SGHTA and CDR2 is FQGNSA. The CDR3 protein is CASSRREANEQFF. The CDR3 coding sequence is TGTGCCAGCAGCCGACGGGAAGCCAATGAGCAGTTCTTC.

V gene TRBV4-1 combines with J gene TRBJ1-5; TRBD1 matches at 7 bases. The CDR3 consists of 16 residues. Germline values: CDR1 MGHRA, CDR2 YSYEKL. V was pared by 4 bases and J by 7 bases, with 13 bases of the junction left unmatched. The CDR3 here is CASSLIPGQISQPQHF. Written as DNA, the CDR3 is TGCGCCAGCAGCCTAATTCCGGGACAGATATCCCAGCCCCAGCATTTT.

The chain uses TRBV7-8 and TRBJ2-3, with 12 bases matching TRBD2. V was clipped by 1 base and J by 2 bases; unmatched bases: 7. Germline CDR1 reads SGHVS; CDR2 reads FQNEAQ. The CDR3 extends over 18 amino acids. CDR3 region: CASSLGSTSGGYTDTQYF. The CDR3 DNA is TGTGCCAGCAGCTTAGGGTCGACTAGCGGGGGTTACACAGATACGCAGTATTTT.

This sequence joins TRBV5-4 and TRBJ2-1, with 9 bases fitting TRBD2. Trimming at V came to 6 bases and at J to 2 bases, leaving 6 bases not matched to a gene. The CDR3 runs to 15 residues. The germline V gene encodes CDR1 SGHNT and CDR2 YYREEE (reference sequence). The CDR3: CASMAGGGTYNEQFF. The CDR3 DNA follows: TGTGCCAGCATGGCGGGGGGGGGAACCTACAATGAGCAGTTCTTC.

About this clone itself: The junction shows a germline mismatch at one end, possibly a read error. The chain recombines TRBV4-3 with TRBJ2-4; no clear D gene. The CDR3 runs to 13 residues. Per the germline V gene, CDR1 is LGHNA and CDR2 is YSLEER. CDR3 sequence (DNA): TGCGCCAGCAGCATGTGGGCGAGCAACAGTCAGTACTTC. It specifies CASSMWASNSQYF.

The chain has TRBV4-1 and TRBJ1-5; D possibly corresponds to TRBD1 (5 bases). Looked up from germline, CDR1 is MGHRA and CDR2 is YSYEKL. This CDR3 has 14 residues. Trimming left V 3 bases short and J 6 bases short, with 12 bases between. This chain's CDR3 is CASSQRGLGQPQHF. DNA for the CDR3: TGCGCCAGCAGCCAGAGGGGACTTGGTCAGCCCCAGCATTTT.

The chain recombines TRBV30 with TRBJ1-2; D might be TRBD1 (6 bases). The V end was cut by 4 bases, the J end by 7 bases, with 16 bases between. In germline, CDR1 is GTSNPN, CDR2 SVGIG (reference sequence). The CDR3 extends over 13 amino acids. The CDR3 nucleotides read TGTGCCTGGATCCTAGGGGGGGAGGGTGGCTACACCTTC. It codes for CAWILGGEGGYTF.

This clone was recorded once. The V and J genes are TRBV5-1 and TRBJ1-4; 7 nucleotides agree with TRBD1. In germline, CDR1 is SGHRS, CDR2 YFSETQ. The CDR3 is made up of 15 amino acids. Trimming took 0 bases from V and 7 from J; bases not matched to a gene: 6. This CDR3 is CASSLGDRDAEKLFF. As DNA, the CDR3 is TGCGCCAGCAGCTTGGGTGACAGGGATGCTGAAAAACTGTTTTTT.

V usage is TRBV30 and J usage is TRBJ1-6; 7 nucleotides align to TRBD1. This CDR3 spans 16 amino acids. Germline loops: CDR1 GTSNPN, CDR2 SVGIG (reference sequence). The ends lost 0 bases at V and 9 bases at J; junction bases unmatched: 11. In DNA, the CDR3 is TGTGCCTGGAGTGTAATCCCGACAGGGAAGGGTTCACCCCTCCACTTT. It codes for CAWSVIPTGKGSPLHF.

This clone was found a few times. The CDR3 loop is CASSEVRGRGFSYNSPLHF. As DNA, the CDR3 is TGTGCCAGCAGTGAAGTCAGGGGCAGGGGGTTCTCCTATAATTCACCCCTCCACTTT. The chain has TRBV6-1 and TRBJ1-6; 7 nucleotides align to TRBD1. V lost 1 base to trimming and J lost 0 bases; unmatched junction nucleotides: 9. Germline V lookup: CDR1 MNHNS, CDR2 SASEGT. This CDR3 region has 19 residues.

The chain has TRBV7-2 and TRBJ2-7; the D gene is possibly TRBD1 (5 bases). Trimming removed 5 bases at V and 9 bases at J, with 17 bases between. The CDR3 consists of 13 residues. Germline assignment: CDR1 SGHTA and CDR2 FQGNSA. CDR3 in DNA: TGTGCCAGCAGCACACAGACAGCTGTCGCGCAGTACTTC. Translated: CASSTQTAVAQYF.

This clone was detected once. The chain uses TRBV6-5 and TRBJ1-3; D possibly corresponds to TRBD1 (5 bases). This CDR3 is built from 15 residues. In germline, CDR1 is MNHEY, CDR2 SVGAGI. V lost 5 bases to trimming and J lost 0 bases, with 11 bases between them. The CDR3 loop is CASSPGLSSGNTIYF. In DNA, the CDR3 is TGTGCCAGCAGTCCAGGGCTGAGCTCTGGAAACACCATATATTTT.

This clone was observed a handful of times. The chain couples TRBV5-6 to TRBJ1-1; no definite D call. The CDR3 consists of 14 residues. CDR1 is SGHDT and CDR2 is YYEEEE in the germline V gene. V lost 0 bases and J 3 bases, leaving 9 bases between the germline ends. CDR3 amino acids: CASSLASSDTEAFF. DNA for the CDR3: TGTGCCAGCAGCTTGGCATCCTCGGACACTGAAGCTTTCTTT.

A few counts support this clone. The CDR3 region has the DNA TGTGCCAGCAGCTTGGGGCAGGTTTTAAACTATGGCTACACCTTC. Translated, it gives CASSLGQVLNYGYTF. The gene calls are TRBV5-6 and TRBJ1-2; D not resolved. Trimming removed 0 bases from V and 2 bases from J, with 11 bases in between. This CDR3 spans 15 amino acids. Germline V lookup: CDR1 SGHDT, CDR2 YYEEEE.

CDR3 bases: TGTGCCAGCAGCAAAGGACTAGCAGGGTCCTACAATGAGCAGTTCTTC. Translating gives CASSKGLAGSYNEQFF. V usage is TRBV7-9 and J usage is TRBJ2-1; 8 bases match TRBD2. The CDR3 is 16 residues long. Germline V gene lookup returns CDR1 SEHNR and CDR2 FQNEAQ (reference sequence). V shed 5 bases, J shed 1 base, and the junction held 7 bases outside the gene matches. The full variable domain, rest sourced from reference TRBV7-9 and TRBJ2-1, is DTGVSQNPRHKITKRGQNVTFRCDPISEHNRLYWYRQTLGQGPEFLTYFQNEAQLEKSRLLSDRFSAERPKGSFSTLEIQRTEQGDSAMYLCASSKGLAGSYNEQFFGPGTRLTVL.

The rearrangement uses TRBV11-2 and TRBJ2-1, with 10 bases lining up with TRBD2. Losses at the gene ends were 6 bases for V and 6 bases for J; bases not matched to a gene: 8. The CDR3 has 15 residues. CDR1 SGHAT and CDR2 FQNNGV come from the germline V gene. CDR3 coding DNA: TGTGCCAGCAGGATCCCGGGACTAGCGTCCAATGAGCAGTTCTTC. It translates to CASRIPGLASNEQFF. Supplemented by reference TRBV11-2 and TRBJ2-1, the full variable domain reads EAGVAQSPRYKIIEKRQSVAFWCNPISGHATLYWYQQILGQGPKLLIQFQNNGVVDDSQLPKDRFSAERLKGVDSTLKIQPAKLEDSAVYLCASRIPGLASNEQFFGPGTRLTVL.

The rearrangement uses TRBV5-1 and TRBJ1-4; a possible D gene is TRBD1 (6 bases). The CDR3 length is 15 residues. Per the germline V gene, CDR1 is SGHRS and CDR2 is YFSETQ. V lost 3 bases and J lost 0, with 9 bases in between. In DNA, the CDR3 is TGCGCCAGCAGCTATACAGGGACAACTAATGAAAAACTGTTTTTT. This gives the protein CASSYTGTTNEKLFF.

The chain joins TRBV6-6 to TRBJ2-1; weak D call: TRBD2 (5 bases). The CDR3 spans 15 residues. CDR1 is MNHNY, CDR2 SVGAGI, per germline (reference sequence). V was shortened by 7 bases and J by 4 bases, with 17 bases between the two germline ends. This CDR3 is CASTLEGAQYNEQFF. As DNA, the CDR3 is TGTGCCAGCACCCTCGAGGGAGCACAGTACAATGAGCAGTTCTTC.

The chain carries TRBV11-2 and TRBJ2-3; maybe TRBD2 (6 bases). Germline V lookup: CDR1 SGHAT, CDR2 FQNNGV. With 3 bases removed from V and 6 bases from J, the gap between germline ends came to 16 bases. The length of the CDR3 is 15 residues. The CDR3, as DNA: TGTGCCAGCAGCTTCCGGGACTCTCAAGTTGATACGCAGTATTTT. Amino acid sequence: CASSFRDSQVDTQYF.

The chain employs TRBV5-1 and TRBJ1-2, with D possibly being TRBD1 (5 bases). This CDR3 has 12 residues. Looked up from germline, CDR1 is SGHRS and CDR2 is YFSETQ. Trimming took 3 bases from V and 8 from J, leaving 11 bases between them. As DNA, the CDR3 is TGCGCCAGCAGCTCACCAGGGATCGGCTACACCTTC. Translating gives CASSSPGIGYTF.

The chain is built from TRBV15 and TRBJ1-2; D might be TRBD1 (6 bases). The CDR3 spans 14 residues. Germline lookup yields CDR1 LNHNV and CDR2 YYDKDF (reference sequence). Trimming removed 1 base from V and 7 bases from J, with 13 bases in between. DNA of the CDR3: TGTGCCACCAGCAGAGGGGAGGGGGTCCCTGGCTACACCTTC. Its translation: CATSRGEGVPGYTF.

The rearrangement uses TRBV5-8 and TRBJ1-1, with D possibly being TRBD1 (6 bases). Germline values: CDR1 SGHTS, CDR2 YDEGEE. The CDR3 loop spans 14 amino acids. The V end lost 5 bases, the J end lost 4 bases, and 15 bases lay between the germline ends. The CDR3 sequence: CASSSPGGLTEAFF. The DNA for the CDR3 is TGTGCCAGCAGTTCCCCCGGGGGGCTCACTGAAGCTTTCTTT.

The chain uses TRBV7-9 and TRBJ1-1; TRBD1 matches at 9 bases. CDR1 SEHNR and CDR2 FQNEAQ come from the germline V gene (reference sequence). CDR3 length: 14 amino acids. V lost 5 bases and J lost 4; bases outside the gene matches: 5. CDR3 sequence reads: CASSADRGGTEAFF. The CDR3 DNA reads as TGTGCCAGCAGCGCGGACAGGGGAGGCACTGAAGCTTTCTTT.